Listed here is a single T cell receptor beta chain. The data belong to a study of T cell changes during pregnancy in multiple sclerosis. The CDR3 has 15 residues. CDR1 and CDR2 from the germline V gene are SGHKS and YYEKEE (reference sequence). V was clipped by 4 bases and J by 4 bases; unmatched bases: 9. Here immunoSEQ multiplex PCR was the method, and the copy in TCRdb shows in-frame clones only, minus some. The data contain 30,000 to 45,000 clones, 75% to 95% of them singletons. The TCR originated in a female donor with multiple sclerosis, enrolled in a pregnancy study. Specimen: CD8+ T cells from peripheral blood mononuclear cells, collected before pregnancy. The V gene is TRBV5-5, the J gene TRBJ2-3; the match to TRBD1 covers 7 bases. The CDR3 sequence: CASSLGQANSDTQYF. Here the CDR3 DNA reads TGTGCCAGCAGCCTCGGACAGGCAAATTCAGATACGCAGTATTTT.